This T cell receptor (beta chain) was documented in a study of shared clonotypes between healthy human individuals (TCRdb year 2020). A note on the overall study: Two women and a few men aged 18 to 49 years were included in the cohort. For each donor, three plates each were used for CD4 naive and CD4 memory, two plates were used for CD8 naive, and one plate was used for CD8 memory. To estimate repertoire size and how much clonotype sharing occurs between individuals, the study deeply sequenced the blood TCR repertoires of five healthy adults. To increase sequencing depth and limit assay-specific biases, TCR repertoire library preparation and sequencing were carried out by different laboratories using diverse techniques. Between about 0.85 and 9.5 billion PBMCs per donor were obtained by leukapheresis.

Trimming costs V 3 bases and J 6 bases, and their ends lie 16 bases apart. From the germline V gene, CDR1 is MGHRA and CDR2 is YSYEKL. The cysteine opens and the phenylalanine closes a CDR3 of 15 amino acids. The kept DNA is CDR3 alone, 45 bases in frame from the first base. For this clone: Its cognate antigen has yet to be identified. The input lacks base qualities; no much larger clone sits a single base away.

Broader findings and caveats from the paper: Only blood was sampled, and tissue TCR repertoires likely differ from those in blood. Because the study included a small number of donors, the genetic and exposure-history diversity represented was limited. Larger estimated clonotype richness was generally found for naive subsets than for memory subsets. Across a handful of donors, roughly 5% of naive CD4, around 3.5% of naive CD8, about 2.3% of memory CD4, and approximately 0.4% of memory CD8 clonotypes were shared. Incomplete sequencing was indicated by rarefaction of sorted-subset datasets, despite the large sequencing depth. Pairwise subsampling indicated that sequencing depth was expected to affect the degree of clonotype sharing among donors. Compared with non-shared clonotypes, clonotypes shared by all four sorted-subset donors had higher generation probabilities.

Using the deep immunoSEQ assay, multiplex PCR amplified TCR CDR3 regions from genomic DNA. Extracted genomic DNA from each cell subset was distributed evenly across all wells of several immunoSEQ 96-well plates, and each plate was treated as a replicate. For sorted subsets, each replicate PCR was loaded with roughly 0.2 ug genomic DNA, equivalent to some 31,000 T cell genomes. Purified libraries were quantified with a Qubit 3.0 fluorometer, sized on a Bioanalyzer 2100, and re-quantified with the KAPA Library Quantification kit. Every immunoSEQ 96-well plate was sequenced on a dedicated single-read 150-cycle Illumina NextSeq 550 flow cell. The authors' pipeline ran thus. Because only junctional sequences without quality scores were contained in the immunoSEQ output, filtering matching that applied to full-length reads could not be performed. To assign V/J genes and CDR3, sequences were annotated using PyIR, a Python wrapper for IgBLAST v1.9, with IMGT germline references. Reads were filtered out if the reads had weak V/J assignments (E-value above 1e-6), no CDR3, stop codons, out-of-frame junctions, or ambiguous translated residues. V3J clonotypes were defined as sequences sharing the same inferred V gene, J gene, and CDR3 amino acid sequence. Percentage overlap between repertoires was calculated by dividing the number of shared unique clonotypes by the size of the smaller repertoire. Repertoire richness was assessed with RTK rarefaction, the Chao1 estimator, and Recon v2.1 estimates of unobserved clonotypes. OLGA was used to compute generation probabilities for all TCRbeta clonotypes that the gDNA method yielded from a few donors. TCRdb mirrors the immuneACCESS table, restricted to in-frame sequences. Some clones are absent from its copies; in checked studies, under half trace to an unresolved V gene, and the reason for the others is unknown. V, J and clone size are taken as reported in that table, and D and trimming were inferred from the DNA itself. For this sample the table gives around 1.9 million clones, of which about 93% were detected only once. The ten largest make up more than 1.5% of the sample.

CD8 naive samples were obtained by positive selection for CCR7 among CD45RO-negative cells, yielding a CD45RA+CCR7+ population from which TemRA cells were excluded. Healthy HIV-negative adults with no recently reported acute infections or vaccinations were included as donors. Only Caucasian adults living in Nashville, Tennessee, USA were represented among the donors. Blood was obtained by leukapheresis, after which PBMCs were separated by Ficoll-Histopaque density gradient centrifugation and cryopreserved in liquid nitrogen vapor phase. Analytical flow cytometry was used to check the purity and quantity of each magnetically sorted T cell population. From each sorted fraction, genomic DNA was isolated and quantified by UV absorbance on a Nanodrop 2000c.

The receptor's source is a man aged 18 to 30 in good health. Some clones in this sample may be carry-over from other donors' samples. The chain employs TRBV4-1 and TRBJ2-3; a confident D gene designation cannot be given. Specimen: naive CD8+ T cells from PBMCs. Read against the paper, the sample's cell subset or site label means: CD45RA+CCR7+. The CDR3 protein: CASSHRHQRWDTQYF. The DNA sequence is TGCGCCAGCAGCCACAGACACCAACGGTGGGATACGCAGTATTTT.